This T cell receptor (beta chain) is drawn from a study of T cell responses to AZD1222 COVID-19 vaccine. TCRdb's table, derived via immunoSEQ multiplex PCR, lists solely in-frame clones and lacks some. The sample records 70,000 to 85,000 clones, around 82% being singletons. Study results and caveats: Repertoires were obtained solely post-peak T cell response.

This clone was seen only once. The antigen remains unidentified. CDR1 is SGHDN, CDR2 FVKESK, per germline. The CDR3 covers 12 residues. V was shortened by 1 base and J by 7 bases, with 7 bases between the two germline ends. Sequenced here: peripheral blood, sampled 28 days after the second AZD1222 dose. This TCR derives from an adult who received the AZD1222 COVID-19 vaccine. The chain combines TRBV14 with TRBJ1-1; D possibly corresponds to TRBD1 (5 bases). The CDR3 DNA follows: TGTGCCAGCAGCCAAGGGGGGGTTGAAGCTTTCTTT. As protein: CASSQGGVEAFF.